The sequence of this TCR beta chain was determined in a study of blood T cell repertoires in COVID-19. Only in-frame clones appear in the TCRdb table, and some are missing; sequencing was by immunoSEQ multiplex PCR. The sample includes 270,000 or so clones, 75% to 95% seen only once; the top ten take approximately 2.7%. CDR1 GTSNPN and CDR2 SVGIG come from the germline V gene (reference sequence). The CDR3 length is 12 residues. V was cut by 2 bases and J by 3 bases, with 6 bases left in between. This clone has a handful of counts. What was sequenced was PBMCs or T cells enriched from blood (not recorded which). This TCR derives from a man aged 35-49 years who had been exposed to COVID-19. This sequence joins TRBV30 and TRBJ2-3; no firm D call. The CDR3 bases are TGTGCCTGGAGTCCCCTAACAGATACGCAGTATTTT. Amino acid sequence: CAWSPLTDTQYF.